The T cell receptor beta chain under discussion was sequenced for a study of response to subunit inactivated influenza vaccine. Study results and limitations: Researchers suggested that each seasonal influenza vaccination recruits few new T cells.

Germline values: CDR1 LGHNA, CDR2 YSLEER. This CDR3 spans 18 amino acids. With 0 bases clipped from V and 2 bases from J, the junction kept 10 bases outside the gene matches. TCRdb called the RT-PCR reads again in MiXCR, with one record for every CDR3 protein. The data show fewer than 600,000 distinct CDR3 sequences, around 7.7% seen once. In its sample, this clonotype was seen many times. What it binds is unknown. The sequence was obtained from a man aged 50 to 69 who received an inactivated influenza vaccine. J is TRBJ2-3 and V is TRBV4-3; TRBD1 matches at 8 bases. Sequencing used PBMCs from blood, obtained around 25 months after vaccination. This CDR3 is CASSQDYNRGDYTDTQYF. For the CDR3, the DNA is TGCGCCAGCAGCCAAGATTATAACAGGGGGGATTACACAGATACGCAGTATTTT.